This TCR beta chain was recorded in a study of T cells in Graves' hyperthyroidism and ophthalmopathy. General study results and limits: Ophthalmopathy, which appeared later, was predicted by the model a median 6.5 months before onset. Most thyroid-expanded clonotypes above 0.001 were also found in blood.

This sample holds PBMCs from about 9.3 ml fresh peripheral blood. This clonotype was detected ten times or more. What it binds is unknown. The V segment lost 6 bases and the J segment 7 bases; nucleotides outside the gene matches: 4. Germline CDR1 LNHDA, CDR2 SQIVND (reference sequence). The length of the CDR3 is 13 residues. Regions amplified from RNA transcripts were the TCR beta CDR3 regions. HTBI primers were the set used in a first-round RT-PCR of the TCR CDR3. TCRdb re-analysed the multiplex PCR reads in MiXCR, keeping a single row per CDR3 protein. This sample has about 350,000 distinct CDR3 sequences; roughly 18% occur once, and the top ten carry 15% to 19%.

V and J are TRBV19 and TRBJ1-2; 11 bases are a match to TRBD1. Input material: blood. The clonotype was recovered from a woman in her thirties or forties with Graves' ophthalmopathy. The CDR3 loop is CASRRTGGLGYTF. CDR3 sequence (DNA): TGTGCCAGTAGAAGGACAGGGGGCCTTGGCTACACCTTC.